Below, one TCR beta chain is given with its context. Its antigen remains unknown. Germline assignment: CDR1 SGHDT and CDR2 YYEEEE. There are 16 residues in the CDR3. The germline V and J ends were trimmed by 2 bases and 0 bases, with 12 bases remaining between them. The study ran its PCR with 60 Vbeta and 13 Jbeta primers. Profiled with immunoSEQ multiplex PCR; TCRdb holds only in-frame clones, not every one. The sample has under 200,000 clones, under 90% seen once; the top ten hold around 2%. The data originate from a study of cytomegalovirus exposure and HLA in healthy donors. Study outcomes and limitations: Through in vitro validation, a few CMV-associated chains were shown to be specific for CMV antigens. Researchers counted 164 TCR beta chains as cytomegalovirus-associated. Later analysis revealed greater clonal expansion in HLA-associated TCR beta chains than in equally common others.

This receptor was taken from a young man in good health and CMV-seronegative. What was sequenced was PBMCs. V is TRBV5-6 and J is TRBJ1-3, with D possibly being TRBD1 (5 bases). The CDR3 protein is CASSFIRQSSGNTIYF. As DNA, the CDR3 is TGTGCCAGCAGCTTTATACGACAGAGCTCTGGAAACACCATATATTTT.